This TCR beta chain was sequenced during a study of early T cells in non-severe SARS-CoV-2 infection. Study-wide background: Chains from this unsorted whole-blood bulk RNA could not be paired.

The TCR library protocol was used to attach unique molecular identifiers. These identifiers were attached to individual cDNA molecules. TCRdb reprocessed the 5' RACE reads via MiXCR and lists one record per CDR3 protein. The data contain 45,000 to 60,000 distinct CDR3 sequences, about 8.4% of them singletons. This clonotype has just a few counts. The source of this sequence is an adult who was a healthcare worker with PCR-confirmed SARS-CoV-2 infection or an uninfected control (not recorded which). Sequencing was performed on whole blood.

In nucleotides, the CDR3 is TGTGCCAGCAGTTTAGGGGACGTTAGGAGCTACACCTTC. Its translation: CASSLGDVRSYTF. This chain links TRBV28 with TRBJ1-2; tentative D call: TRBD1 (5 bases). Trimming took 2 bases from V and 9 from J, leaving 13 bases between them. This CDR3 spans 13 amino acids. In germline, CDR1 is MDHEN, CDR2 SYDVKM.